A selection of T cell receptor beta chains follows, all from one sample in a study of blood T cell repertoires in COVID-19. The protocol was immunoSEQ multiplex PCR, while the TCRdb copy is restricted to in-frame clones and leaves out a portion. The data show about 190,000 clones, approximately 81% seen once. Sequenced input: peripheral blood. These receptors were collected from a woman at least 80 years old with active or convalescent COVID-19. Each CDR3 is given with its conserved first and last residue. Size values are once, few and many counts, or a class for expanded clones, and some rows have none.

v_gene	j_gene	abundance	CDR3aa
TRBV9	TRBJ2-5	-	CASSVGQARKETQYF
TRBV25-1	TRBJ2-7	-	CASSDANRGIYEQYF
TRBV28	TRBJ1-4	-	CASSSGGEKLFF
TRBV2	TRBJ1-6	-	CASSPRGLSSYNSPLHF
TRBV30	TRBJ1-5	-	CAWSRQGQRVSNQPQHF
TRBV19	TRBJ1-2	-	CASRLVLRAGDYGYTF
TRBV4-1	TRBJ2-7	-	CASSQVSADSSYEQYF
TRBV7-3	TRBJ2-3	-	CASSSWTGRADTQYF
TRBV4-1	TRBJ2-3	-	CASSHSGTSTDTQYF
TRBV5-1	TRBJ1-2	-	CASSLTIGQGDYGYTF
TRBV5-5	TRBJ1-2	-	CASSLETGDYGYTF
TRBV6-6	TRBJ2-5	-	CATSLRAKWETQYF
TRBV28	TRBJ2-1	few	CASSRDSFNEQFF
TRBV28	TRBJ1-5	-	CASSSGTGSYSNQPQHF
TRBV28	TRBJ1-5	-	CASSLMGADNQPQHF
TRBV20-1	TRBJ2-7	-	CSASSSGRGYEQYF
TRBV2	TRBJ1-5	-	CASSVRQADGSQHF
TRBV6-1	TRBJ2-7	-	CASSDLDRDEQYF
TRBV27	TRBJ2-1	-	CASSLFNPGQSGNNEQFF
TRBV7-3	TRBJ2-7	-	CASRAPVYEQYF
TRBV4-2	TRBJ2-2	-	CASSQGGLNTGELFF
TRBV6-6	TRBJ2-2	-	CASSSRQGGAGELFF
TRBV24-1	TRBJ2-5	-	CATSGTSGFQETQYF
TRBV10-3	TRBJ2-7	-	CAISDLAGEQYF
TRBV5-1	TRBJ2-3	-	CASSLAWGGMYTDTQYF
TRBV5-1	TRBJ1-2	-	CASSSTGTSYGYTF
TRBV5-1	TRBJ2-7	-	CASSLDSGVWYEQYF
TRBV28	TRBJ2-7	once	CASSLALGGPMYEQYF
TRBV12-5	TRBJ2-1	once	CASGLAGAAYNEQFF
TRBV6-5	TRBJ2-2	-	CACRTSGNTGELFF
TRBV6-1	TRBJ2-2	-	CASSERGRGPGELFF
TRBV3-1/TRBV3-2	TRBJ2-1	-	CASSQRERYNEQFF
TRBV11-2	TRBJ2-1	-	CASSLQGAGINNEQFF
TRBV19	TRBJ2-1	-	CASSPGLAAYNEQFF
TRBV5-1	TRBJ2-7	-	CASSGPAGSYEQYF
TRBV4-1	TRBJ2-2	-	CASSHLTGGGELFF
TRBV5-6	TRBJ2-7	-	CASSLISGRVYEQYF
TRBV10-3	TRBJ1-3	-	CAITDGYSGNTIYF
TRBV7-9	TRBJ1-3	-	CASSLDRSGNTIYF
TRBV6-6	TRBJ1-5	-	CASRGDRAGRNQPQHF
TRBV5-1	TRBJ2-3	-	CASTLQGTDTQYF
TRBV3-1/TRBV3-2	TRBJ2-1	-	CASSQASGIYNEQFF
TRBV5-1	TRBJ2-3	-	CASSFGGVPTDTQYF